This TCR beta chain was identified in a study of T-cell memory formation after mild COVID-19. In the study overall: Most TCR clusters belonged to a single donor.

V gave up 1 base and J gave up 4 bases; unmatched junction bases: 5. The germline V gene encodes CDR1 SGHTA and CDR2 FQGNSA. The CDR3 is 15 amino acids. This clonotype was seen repeatedly, ten times or more. TCRdb independently ran MiXCR on the 5' RACE reads; one entry per CDR3 protein. The sample has 300,000 or so distinct CDR3 sequences, approximately 15% seen once. This TCR came from a man younger than 30 who had mild COVID-19 (a few samples of this study predate the infection). Cell type and time point are not known. The sample comprised PBMCs or a T cell subset sorted from them (not recorded which). V gene TRBV7-2 combines with J gene TRBJ1-1, with TRBD1 matching 8 bases. CDR3 amino acids: CASSLGQGQITEAFF. In DNA form, the CDR3 reads TGTGCCAGCAGCTTAGGACAGGGGCAGATCACTGAAGCTTTCTTT.